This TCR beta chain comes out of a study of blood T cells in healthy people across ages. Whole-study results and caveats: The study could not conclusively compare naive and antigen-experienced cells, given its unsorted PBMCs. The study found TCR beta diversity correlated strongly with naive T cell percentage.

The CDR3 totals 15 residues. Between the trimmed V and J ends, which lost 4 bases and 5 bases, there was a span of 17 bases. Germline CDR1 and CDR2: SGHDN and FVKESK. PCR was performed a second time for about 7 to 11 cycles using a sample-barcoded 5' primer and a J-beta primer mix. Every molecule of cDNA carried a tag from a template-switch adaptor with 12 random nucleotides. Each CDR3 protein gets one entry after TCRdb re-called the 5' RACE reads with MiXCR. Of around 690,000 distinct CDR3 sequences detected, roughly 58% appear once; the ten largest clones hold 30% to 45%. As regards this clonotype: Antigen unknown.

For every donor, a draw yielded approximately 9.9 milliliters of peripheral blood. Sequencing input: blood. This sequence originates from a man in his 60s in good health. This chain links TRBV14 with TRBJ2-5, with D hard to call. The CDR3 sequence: CASSREGQLRETQYF. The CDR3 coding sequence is TGTGCCAGCAGCCGGGAAGGGCAGCTTCGGGAGACCCAGTACTTC.